This T cell receptor beta chain was sequenced in a study of identical twins. From the 5' RACE reads, TCRdb called clonotypes with MiXCR, one entry per CDR3 protein. The sample contains hundreds of thousands of distinct CDR3 sequences, under 25% of which appear only once. Germline-derived CDR1 and CDR2 are WSHSY and SAAADI. The CDR3 spans 13 residues. Losses at the gene ends were 7 bases for V and 6 bases for J; bases not matched to a gene: 4. This clonotype was detected only a few times. These data also featured in a second study, about yellow fever vaccine responses in identical twins.

This clonotype was sampled from a woman aged 18-29 years in good health. The chain carries TRBV10-2 and TRBJ2-2; 8 bases align to TRBD2. Material for sequencing was CD4+ T cells sorted from blood. The chain's CDR3 is CASTGGRAGELFF. DNA for the CDR3: TGCGCCAGCACGGGGGGGCGGGCCGGGGAGCTGTTTTTT.